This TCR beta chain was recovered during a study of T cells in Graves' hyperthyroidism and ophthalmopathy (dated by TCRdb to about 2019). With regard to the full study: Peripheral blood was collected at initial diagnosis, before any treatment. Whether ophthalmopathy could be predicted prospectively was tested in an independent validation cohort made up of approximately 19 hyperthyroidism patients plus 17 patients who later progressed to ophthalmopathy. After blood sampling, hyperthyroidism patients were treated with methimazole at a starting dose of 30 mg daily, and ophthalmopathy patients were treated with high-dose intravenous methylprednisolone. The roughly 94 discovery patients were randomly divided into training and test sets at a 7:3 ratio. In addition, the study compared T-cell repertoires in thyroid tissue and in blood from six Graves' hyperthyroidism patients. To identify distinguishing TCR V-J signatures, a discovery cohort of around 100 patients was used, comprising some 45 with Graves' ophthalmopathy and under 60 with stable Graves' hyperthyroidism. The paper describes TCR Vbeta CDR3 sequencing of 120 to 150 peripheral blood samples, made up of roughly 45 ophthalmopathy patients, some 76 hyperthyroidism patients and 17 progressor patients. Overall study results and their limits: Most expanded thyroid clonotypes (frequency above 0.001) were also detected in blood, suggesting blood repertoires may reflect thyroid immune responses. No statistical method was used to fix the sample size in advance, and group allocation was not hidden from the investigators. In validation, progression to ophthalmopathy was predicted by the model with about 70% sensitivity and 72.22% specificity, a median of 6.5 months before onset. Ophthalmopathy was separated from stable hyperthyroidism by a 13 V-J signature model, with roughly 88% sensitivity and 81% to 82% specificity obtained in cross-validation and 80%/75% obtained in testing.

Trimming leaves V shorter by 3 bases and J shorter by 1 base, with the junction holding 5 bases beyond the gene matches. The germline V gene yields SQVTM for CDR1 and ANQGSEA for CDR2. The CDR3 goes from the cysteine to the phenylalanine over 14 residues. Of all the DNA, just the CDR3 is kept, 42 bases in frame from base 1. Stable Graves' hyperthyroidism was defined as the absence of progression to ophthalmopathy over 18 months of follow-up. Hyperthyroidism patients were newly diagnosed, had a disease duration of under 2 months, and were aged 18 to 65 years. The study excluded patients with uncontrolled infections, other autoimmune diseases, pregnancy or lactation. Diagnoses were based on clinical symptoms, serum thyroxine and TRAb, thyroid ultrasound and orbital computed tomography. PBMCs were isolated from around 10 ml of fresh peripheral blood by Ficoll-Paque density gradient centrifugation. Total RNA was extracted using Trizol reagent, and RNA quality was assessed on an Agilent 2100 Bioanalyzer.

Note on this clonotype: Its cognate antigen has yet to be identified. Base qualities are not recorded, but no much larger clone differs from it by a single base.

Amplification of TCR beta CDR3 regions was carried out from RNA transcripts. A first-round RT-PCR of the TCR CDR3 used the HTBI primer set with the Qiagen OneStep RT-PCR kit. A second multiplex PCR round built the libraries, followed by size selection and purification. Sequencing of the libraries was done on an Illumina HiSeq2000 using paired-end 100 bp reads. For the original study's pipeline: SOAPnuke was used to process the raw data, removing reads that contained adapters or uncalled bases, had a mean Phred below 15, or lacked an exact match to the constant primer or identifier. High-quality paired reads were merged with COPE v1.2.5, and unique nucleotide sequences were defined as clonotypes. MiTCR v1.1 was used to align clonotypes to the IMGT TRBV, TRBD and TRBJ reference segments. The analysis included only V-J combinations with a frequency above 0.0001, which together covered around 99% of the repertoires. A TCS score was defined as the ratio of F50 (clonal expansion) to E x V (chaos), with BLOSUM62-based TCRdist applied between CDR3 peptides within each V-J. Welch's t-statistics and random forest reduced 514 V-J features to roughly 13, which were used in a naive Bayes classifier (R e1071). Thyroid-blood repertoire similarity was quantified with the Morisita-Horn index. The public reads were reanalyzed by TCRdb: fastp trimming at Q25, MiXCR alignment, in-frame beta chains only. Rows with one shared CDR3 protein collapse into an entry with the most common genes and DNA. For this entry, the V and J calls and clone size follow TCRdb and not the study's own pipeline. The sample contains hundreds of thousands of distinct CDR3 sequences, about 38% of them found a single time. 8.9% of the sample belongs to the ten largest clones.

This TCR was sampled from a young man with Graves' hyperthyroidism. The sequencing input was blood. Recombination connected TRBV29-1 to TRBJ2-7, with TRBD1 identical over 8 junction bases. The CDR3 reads CSVEDREESYEQYF. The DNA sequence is TGCAGCGTTGAGGACAGGGAGGAGTCCTACGAGCAGTACTTC.